This T cell receptor (beta chain) appears in the sequencing data of a study of CD8+CD57+ T cells in acquired aplastic anemia. Profiles of TCR beta VDJ and CDR3 were generated from a genomic DNA template. MiXCR, applied by TCRdb to the reads, yields one record per CDR3 protein. The sample has roughly 180,000 distinct CDR3 sequences, roughly 64% seen once. This CDR3 region has 18 residues. V gave up 4 bases and J gave up 4 bases, with 23 bases separating them. Germline loops: CDR1 SGHRS, CDR2 YFSETQ. This clonotype was observed at least ten times. The rearrangement uses TRBV5-1 and TRBJ1-4; D gene ambiguous. The sample was sorted CD4+, CD8+, or CD8+CD57+ T cells (not recorded which) from PBMCs. This receptor was identified in a human donor with severe aplastic anemia or a healthy control (not recorded which). The CDR3 DNA is TGCGCCAGCAGCCCCGTCGGCGGCGGCCGGACTCTTAATGAAAAACTGTTTTTT. Its protein is CASSPVGGGRTLNEKLFF.